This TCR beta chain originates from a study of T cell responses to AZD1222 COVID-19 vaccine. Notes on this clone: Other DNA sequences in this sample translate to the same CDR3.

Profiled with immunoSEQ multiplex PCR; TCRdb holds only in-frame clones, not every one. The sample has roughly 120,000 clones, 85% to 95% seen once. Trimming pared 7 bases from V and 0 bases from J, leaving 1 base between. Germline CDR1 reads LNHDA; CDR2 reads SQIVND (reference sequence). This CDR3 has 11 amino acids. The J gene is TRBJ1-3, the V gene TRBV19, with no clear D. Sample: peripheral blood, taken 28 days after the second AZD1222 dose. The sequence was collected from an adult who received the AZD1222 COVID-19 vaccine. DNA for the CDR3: TGTGCCAGTAACTCTGGAAACACCATATATTTT. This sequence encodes CASNSGNTIYF. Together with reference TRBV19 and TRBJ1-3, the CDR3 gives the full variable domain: DGGITQSPKYLFRKEGQNVTLSCEQNLNHDAMYWYRQDPGQGLRLIYYSQIVNDFQKGDIAEGYSVSREKKESFPLTVTSAQKNPTAFYLCASNSGNTIYFGEGSWLTVV.